The 29 T cell receptor beta chains below all came from one sample that was sequenced in a study of blood T cell repertoires in COVID-19. Measured with immunoSEQ multiplex PCR; TCRdb has only the in-frame clones, and not every one. Among some 530,000 clones listed, 80% to 90% were seen once. The sequenced material came from peripheral blood. The receptor set was obtained from a human donor in a cohort sampled during active COVID-19.

The chain employs TRBV19 and TRBJ1-2; tentatively, D is TRBD1 (5 bases). The V gene lost 8 bases and the J gene lost 0 bases, with 10 bases spanning the gap. Germline CDR1 is LNHDA and CDR2 is SQIVND (reference sequence). This CDR3 spans 13 amino acids. CDR3 bases: TGTGCCAGTGGCCAGGGTACTAACTATGGCTACACCTTC. Amino acid sequence: CASGQGTNYGYTF.

The V and J genes are TRBV18 and TRBJ2-7; TRBD1 might be the D (6 bases). This CDR3 is built from 11 residues. The V and J ends lost 3 bases and 7 bases respectively, with 7 bases between them. Per the germline V gene, CDR1 is KGHSH and CDR2 is LQKENI. The CDR3: CASSPDREQYF. In nucleotides, the CDR3 is TGTGCCAGCTCACCTGACAGGGAGCAGTACTTC.

This rearrangement joins TRBV19 to TRBJ1-1, with TRBD1 matching 9 bases. This CDR3 has 16 amino acids. Germline V gene data show CDR1 as LNHDA and CDR2 as SQIVND (reference sequence). V lost 4 bases to trimming and J lost 8 bases; unmatched junction nucleotides: 14. CDR3 nucleotides: TGTGCCAGTAGTACAAAAACAGGGGGCGCGGCTCGGGAAGCTTTCTTT. Protein: CASSTKTGGAAREAFF.

V gene TRBV18 combines with J gene TRBJ1-1; 8 nucleotides align to TRBD1. The germline V gene has CDR1 KGHSH and CDR2 LQKENI. With 6 bases clipped from V and 2 bases from J, the junction kept 8 bases outside the gene matches. The CDR3 has 15 amino acids. The CDR3 sequence is CASSGQGALNTEAFF. Here the CDR3 DNA reads TGTGCCAGCTCCGGCCAGGGGGCTTTAAACACTGAAGCTTTCTTT.

The CDR3 is CASSLGGSNQPQHF. CDR3 in DNA: TGCGCCAGCAGCTTGGGCGGTAGCAATCAGCCCCAGCATTTT. The chain recombines TRBV5-1 with TRBJ1-5, with D unresolved. The CDR3 contains 14 residues. The ends were cut back, 0 bases at V and 0 bases at J, with 4 bases in the middle. Germline CDR1 and CDR2: SGHRS and YFSETQ.

The rearrangement joins TRBV19 to TRBJ2-7; TRBD1 matches 10 bases. The CDR3 extends over 17 amino acids. With V trimmed by 3 bases and J by 4 bases, 12 bases remained unmatched. The germline V gene encodes CDR1 LNHDA and CDR2 SQIVND (reference sequence). The DNA of the CDR3 is TGTGCCAGTAGTATCTCCGGTAGGGGGACAGGGGATTACGAGCAGTACTTC. It encodes CASSISGRGTGDYEQYF.

This chain uses TRBV5-1 with TRBJ2-1; tentatively, D is TRBD1 (6 bases). This CDR3 region has 15 residues. Per the germline V gene, CDR1 is SGHRS and CDR2 is YFSETQ. V was pared by 0 bases and J by 8 bases, with 15 bases between. CDR3 region: CASSLARRNRDEQFF. Written as DNA, the CDR3 is TGCGCCAGCAGCTTGGCCAGGCGGAACAGGGATGAGCAGTTCTTC.

The V gene is TRBV19, the J gene TRBJ2-3; D remains unclear. Germline V gene data show CDR1 as LNHDA and CDR2 as SQIVND (reference sequence). The CDR3 loop spans 12 amino acids. Trimming shortened V by 4 bases and J by 6 bases, and 8 bases separated the two germline ends. CDR3 in amino acids: CASSTFPDTQYF. The DNA for the CDR3 is TGTGCCAGTAGTACCTTCCCGGATACGCAGTATTTT.

The V call is TRBV3-1 (or the pseudogene TRBV3-2), the J call TRBJ2-7, with TRBD2 matching over 8 bases. V was pared by 4 bases and J by 6 bases, with 14 bases of the junction left unmatched. This CDR3 has 16 residues. The germline gives CDR1 LGHDT, CDR2 YNNKEL (reference sequence). CDR3 region: CASSRTRGAGRFEQYF. The CDR3 nucleotides are TGTGCCAGCAGCCGCACGCGGGGGGCGGGACGGTTCGAGCAGTACTTC.

J is TRBJ2-5 and V is TRBV7-3; tentative D call: TRBD2 (7 bases). CDR3 length: 15 amino acids. The germline V and J ends were trimmed by 5 bases and 4 bases, with 17 bases remaining between them. Germline values: CDR1 SGHTA, CDR2 FQGTGA. The CDR3 DNA sequence: TGTGCCAGCAGCCCCCAGCGAGGGGGGGGAGAGACCCAGTACTTC. Its protein product is CASSPQRGGGETQYF.

The chain combines TRBV6-5 with TRBJ2-7; 8 nucleotides agree with TRBD1. There are 15 residues in the CDR3. Germline values: CDR1 MNHEY, CDR2 SVGAGI. With V trimmed by 4 bases and J by 1 base, 6 bases remained unmatched. The chain's CDR3 is CASSSSGTGSYEQYF. The CDR3 DNA follows: TGTGCCAGCAGTTCCTCCGGGACAGGTTCCTACGAGCAGTACTTC.

V is TRBV7-3 and J is TRBJ2-1, with TRBD2 identical over 11 bases. With V trimmed by 6 bases and J by 5 bases, 6 bases remained unmatched. This CDR3 comprises 15 residues. Looked up from germline, CDR1 is SGHTA and CDR2 is FQGTGA. CDR3 sequence: CASSVAGGGNNEQFF. As DNA, the CDR3 is TGTGCCAGCAGTGTAGCGGGAGGGGGTAACAATGAGCAGTTCTTC.

The V gene is TRBV30, the J gene TRBJ1-2, with 7 bases identical to TRBD1. Germline-derived CDR1 and CDR2 are GTSNPN and SVGIG (reference sequence). The CDR3 runs 14 residues. Trimming removed 1 base from V and 6 bases from J; junction bases left unmatched: 8. CDR3 sequence (DNA): TGTGCCTGGAGTGGTTTGCAGGGGGTTCATGGCTACACCTTC. Translating it yields CAWSGLQGVHGYTF.

V is TRBV11-2 and J is TRBJ2-7; TRBD2 might be the D (6 bases). Germline CDR1 reads SGHAT; CDR2 reads FQNNGV. V lost 5 bases and J 6 bases, leaving 17 bases between the germline ends. The CDR3 runs 14 residues. The CDR3 bases are TGTGCCAGCAGCCATCTACGAAGGGAGGCCGAGCAGTACTTC. This translates into CASSHLRREAEQYF. Using reference TRBV11-2 and TRBJ2-7 for the parts outside the CDR3, the full variable domain is EAGVAQSPRYKIIEKRQSVAFWCNPISGHATLYWYQQILGQGPKLLIQFQNNGVVDDSQLPKDRFSAERLKGVDSTLKIQPAKLEDSAVYLCASSHLRREAEQYFGPGTRLTVT.

The rearrangement links TRBV5-8 to TRBJ1-2; 7 nucleotides line up with TRBD1. CDR3 length equals 13 residues. Germline CDR1 is SGHTS and CDR2 is YDEGEE. V lost 5 bases to trimming and J lost 6 bases; unmatched junction nucleotides: 7. The CDR3 nucleotides read TGTGCCAGCAGACCTACAGGGGCGGATGGCTACACCTTC. Translating gives CASRPTGADGYTF.

J is TRBJ1-1 and V is TRBV19, with TRBD1 identical over 9 bases. This CDR3 has 15 residues. Germline V lookup: CDR1 LNHDA, CDR2 SQIVND (reference sequence). The V segment lost 3 bases and the J segment 0 bases; nucleotides outside the gene matches: 2. CDR3 nucleotide sequence: TGTGCCAGTAGTATGGACAGGGGATTGAACACTGAAGCTTTCTTT. It codes for CASSMDRGLNTEAFF.

This clone was detected only a few times. The chain combines TRBV3-1 (or the pseudogene TRBV3-2) with TRBJ2-1; the D gene is possibly TRBD2 (5 bases). Germline V gene data show CDR1 as LGHDT and CDR2 as YNNKEL (reference sequence). The CDR3 is made up of 14 amino acids. Deletions cut 4 bases from V and 9 bases from J, with 16 bases between. This CDR3 is CASSLLEEHSEQFF. In DNA, the CDR3 is TGTGCCAGCAGCCTCTTGGAGGAGCATTCTGAGCAGTTCTTC.

The chain couples TRBV6-5 to TRBJ2-7; D is ambiguous. Germline V gene sequence: CDR1 MNHEY, CDR2 SVGAGI. This CDR3 is 13 amino acids long. V dropped 7 bases and J dropped 0 bases, with 10 bases sitting between them. The chain's CDR3 is CASTKPGSYEQYF. Written as DNA, the CDR3 is TGTGCCAGCACCAAACCGGGCTCCTACGAGCAGTACTTC.

The CDR3 DNA sequence: TGTGCCAGCAGCTTAGGACAGGGGACGGACAATGAGCAGTTCTTC. It encodes CASSLGQGTDNEQFF. The rearrangement joins TRBV7-9 to TRBJ2-1; TRBD1 matches 8 bases. With 1 base clipped from V and 5 bases from J, the junction kept 4 bases outside the gene matches. The CDR3 sequence is 15 residues long. Per the germline V gene, CDR1 is SEHNR and CDR2 is FQNEAQ (reference sequence).

This chain joins TRBV10-2 and TRBJ2-1; the match to TRBD1 covers 8 bases. The CDR3 is 15 residues long. Germline V gene sequence: CDR1 WSHSY, CDR2 SAAADI. J gave up 5 bases and V 3 bases, and 6 bases lay outside the gene matches. The CDR3 reads CASSDIGQGNNEQFF. The CDR3 DNA reads TGCGCCAGCAGTGACATAGGACAGGGAAACAATGAGCAGTTCTTC.

The V gene is TRBV6-5, the J gene TRBJ1-2, with D possibly TRBD1 on 6 matching bases. This CDR3 contains 13 residues. Germline V gene sequence: CDR1 MNHEY, CDR2 SVGAGI. Trimming stripped 5 bases from V and 6 bases from J, with 13 bases between. In DNA, the CDR3 is TGTGCCAGCAGTCGAACAGGGTTGGATGGCTACACCTTC. The encoded protein is CASSRTGLDGYTF.

The J gene is TRBJ1-1, the V gene TRBV7-6, with TRBD1 matching over 10 bases. The CDR3 length is 15 residues. J lost 11 bases, V lost 7 bases, and 16 bases had no gene match. The germline gives CDR1 SGHVS, CDR2 FNYEAQ. The CDR3 coding sequence is TGTGCCAGCACATCGCTGGGACAGGGGAGGCCTGGGGCTTTCTTT. Encoded protein: CASTSLGQGRPGAFF.

Comment on this clone: Distinct nucleotide sequences in the sample also encode this CDR3. The genes are TRBV7-2 and TRBJ2-5; 7 bases are a match to TRBD1. The V gene end was trimmed by 5 bases and the J gene end by 1 base; junction bases not matched to a gene: 4. This CDR3 comprises 14 residues. Germline V lookup: CDR1 SGHTA, CDR2 FQGNSA. The CDR3, as DNA: TGTGCCAGCAGCCCTAGGGACAGCCAAGAGACCCAGTACTTC. Its protein product is CASSPRDSQETQYF.

On this clone itself: A read error may account for a junction end that differs from germline. The V and J genes are TRBV5-1 and TRBJ2-5; D is undetermined. The CDR3 loop spans 15 amino acids. Germline loops: CDR1 SGHRS, CDR2 YFSETQ. The CDR3 DNA reads as TGCGCCAGCAGTTTGGCGTCGACCCGCGGTGGTGCCCAGTACTTC. As protein: CASSLASTRGGAQYF.

This clone has just a few counts. The gene calls are TRBV27 and TRBJ1-2, with 12 bases matching TRBD1. In germline, CDR1 is MNHEY, CDR2 SMNVEV (reference sequence). CDR3 length: 15 amino acids. V was clipped by 5 bases and J by 8 bases; unmatched bases: 9. The CDR3 DNA follows: TGTGCCAGCAGTAGTCCGGGACAGGGGGCGAGGGGCTACACCTTC. This gives the protein CASSSPGQGARGYTF.

The J gene is TRBJ2-5, the V gene TRBV18, with no clear D. The CDR3 loop spans 16 amino acids. Germline V lookup: CDR1 KGHSH, CDR2 LQKENI. Deletions cut 6 bases from V and 0 bases from J, with 17 bases between. CDR3 DNA: TGTGCCAGCTCGCAGTCTTACATCCAGAACCAAGAGACCCAGTACTTC. It is translated as CASSQSYIQNQETQYF.

The chain couples TRBV29-1 to TRBJ2-5; D is uncertain. There are 12 residues in the CDR3. Looked up from germline, CDR1 is SQVTM and CDR2 is ANQGSEA. V lost 0 bases and J lost 7, with 9 bases in between. The CDR3, as DNA: TGCAGCGTTGAAGAAACCAAGCCGACCCAGTACTTC. This sequence encodes CSVEETKPTQYF.

CDR3 loop: CASSRGTGENTEAFF. The CDR3 nucleotides read TGTGCCAGCAGTCGAGGGACAGGGGAGAACACTGAAGCTTTCTTT. The rearrangement links TRBV6-5 to TRBJ1-1, with TRBD1 matching 10 bases. The junction had 4 bases not matched to a gene; V was cut back by 5 bases and J by 1 base. Germline lookup yields CDR1 MNHEY and CDR2 SVGAGI. The CDR3 covers 15 residues.

The chain links TRBV6-6 to TRBJ2-3; 12 nucleotides align to TRBD1. This CDR3 region has 15 residues. V lost 2 bases, J lost 10 bases, and 7 bases stayed unmatched. Per the germline V gene, CDR1 is MNHNY and CDR2 is SVGAGI (reference sequence). The CDR3 DNA reads TGTGCCAGCAGTTACCTGGGACAGGGGGCCCCGGCGCAGTATTTT. Amino acid sequence: CASSYLGQGAPAQYF.